The entry that follows covers one T cell receptor beta chain sequence. Its antigen is currently unknown. This entry is derived from a study of shared clonotypes between healthy human individuals. Deep was the level used in running the assay. TCRdb's copy holds only in-frame clones and misses some; the assay was immunoSEQ multiplex PCR. The data hold around 2.3 million clones, with approximately 96% observed a single time. Trimming removed 1 base at V and 9 bases at J, with 18 bases between. From germline, CDR1 is MNHNS and CDR2 SASEGT. This CDR3 region has 15 residues. Points from the study as a whole: Memory subsets generally showed lower estimated richness than naive subsets. Only a few donors were included, so the genetic and exposure-history diversity represented was limited. Sequencing depth was a factor that was expected to affect clonotype sharing among donors.

The rearrangement links TRBV6-1 to TRBJ2-5; D unclear. The TCR originated in a man younger than 30 in good health. Sequencing input: naive CD4+ T cells sorted from blood. The subset here: CD45RA+ positively selected. CDR3 region: CASSEVWGGSVAQYF. CDR3 DNA sequence: TGTGCCAGCAGTGAAGTCTGGGGTGGGTCAGTGGCCCAGTACTTC.